One T cell receptor beta chain is described in this entry. This record belongs to a study of blood T cell repertoires in COVID-19. Generated by immunoSEQ multiplex PCR, the TCRdb table keeps only in-frame clones and is missing some. There are approximately 530,000 clones in the sample; less than 90% occur only once, and roughly 7.4% lies in the top ten. The CDR3 covers 15 residues. Germline CDR1 KGHSH, CDR2 LQKENI. Trimming took 6 bases from V and 1 from J, leaving 14 bases between them. The specimen was peripheral blood. The clonotype was recovered from a woman aged 50 to 65 with COVID-19, enrolled during active disease. This sequence joins TRBV18 and TRBJ2-3; tentative D call: TRBD2 (6 bases). This CDR3 reads CASSPLAQGTDTQYF. The CDR3 nucleotides read TGTGCCAGCTCTCCTCTAGCGCAAGGCACAGATACGCAGTATTTT.